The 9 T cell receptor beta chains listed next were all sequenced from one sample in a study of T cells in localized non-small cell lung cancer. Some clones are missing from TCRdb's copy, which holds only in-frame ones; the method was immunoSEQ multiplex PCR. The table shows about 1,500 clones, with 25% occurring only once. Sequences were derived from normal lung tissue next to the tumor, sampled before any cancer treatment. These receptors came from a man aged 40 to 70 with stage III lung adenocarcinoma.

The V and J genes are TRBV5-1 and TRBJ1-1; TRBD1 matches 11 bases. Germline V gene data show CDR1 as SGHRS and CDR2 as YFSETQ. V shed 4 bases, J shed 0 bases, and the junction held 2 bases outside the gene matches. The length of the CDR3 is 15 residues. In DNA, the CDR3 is TGCGCCAGCAGCCCGGGACAGGGGGTGAACACTGAAGCTTTCTTT. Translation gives CASSPGQGVNTEAFF.

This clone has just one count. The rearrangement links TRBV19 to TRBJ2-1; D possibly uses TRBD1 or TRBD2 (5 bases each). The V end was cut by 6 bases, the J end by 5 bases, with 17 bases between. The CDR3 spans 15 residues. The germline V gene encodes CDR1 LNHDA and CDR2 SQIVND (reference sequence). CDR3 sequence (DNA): TGTGCCAGTAGCCTTGCCGGGACGGGTAACAATGAGCAGTTCTTC. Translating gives CASSLAGTGNNEQFF.

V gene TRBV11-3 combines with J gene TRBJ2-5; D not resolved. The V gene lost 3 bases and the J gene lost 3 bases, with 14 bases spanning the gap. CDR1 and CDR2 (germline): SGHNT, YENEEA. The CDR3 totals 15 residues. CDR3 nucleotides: TGTGCCAGCAGCTTGGGTCTCTACGGAGAAGAGACCCAGTACTTC. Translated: CASSLGLYGEETQYF. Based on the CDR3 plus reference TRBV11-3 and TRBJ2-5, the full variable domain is EAGVVQSPRYKIIEKKQPVAFWCNPISGHNTLYWYLQNLGQGPELLIRYENEEAVDDSQLPKDRFSAERLKGVDSTLKIQPAELGDSAVYLCASSLGLYGEETQYFGPGTRLLVL.

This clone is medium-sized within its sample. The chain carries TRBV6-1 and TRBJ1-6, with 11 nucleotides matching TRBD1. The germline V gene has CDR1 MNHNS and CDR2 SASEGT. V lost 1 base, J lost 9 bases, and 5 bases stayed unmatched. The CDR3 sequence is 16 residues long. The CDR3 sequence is CASSEGVGTGGSPLHF. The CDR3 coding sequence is TGTGCCAGCAGTGAAGGCGTGGGGACAGGGGGTTCACCCCTCCACTTT.

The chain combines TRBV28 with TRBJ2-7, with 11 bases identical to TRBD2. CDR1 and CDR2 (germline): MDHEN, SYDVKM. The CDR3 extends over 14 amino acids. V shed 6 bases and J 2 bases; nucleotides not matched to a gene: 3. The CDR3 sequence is CASSVSGRAYEQYF. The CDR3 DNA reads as TGTGCCAGCAGCGTTAGCGGGAGGGCCTACGAGCAGTACTTC.

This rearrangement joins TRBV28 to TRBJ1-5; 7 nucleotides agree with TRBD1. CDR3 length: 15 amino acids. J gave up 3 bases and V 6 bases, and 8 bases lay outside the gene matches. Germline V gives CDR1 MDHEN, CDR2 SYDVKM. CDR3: CASRTGTAFNQPQHF. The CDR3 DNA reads TGTGCCAGCAGGACGGGGACAGCCTTCAATCAGCCCCAGCATTTT.

The CDR3 sequence is CAWSPGLNNQPQHF. The CDR3 region has the DNA TGTGCCTGGAGCCCGGGACTGAACAATCAGCCCCAGCATTTT. The rearrangement uses TRBV30 and TRBJ1-5, with D possibly TRBD1 on 5 matching bases. V was pared by 3 bases and J by 3 bases, with 12 bases between. Looked up from germline, CDR1 is GTSNPN and CDR2 is SVGIG (reference sequence). The CDR3 spans 14 residues.

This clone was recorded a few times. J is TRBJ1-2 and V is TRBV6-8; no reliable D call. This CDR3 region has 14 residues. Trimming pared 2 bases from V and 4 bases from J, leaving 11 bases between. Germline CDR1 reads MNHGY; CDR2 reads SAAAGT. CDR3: CASSYAGGTYGYTF. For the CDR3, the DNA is TGTGCCAGCAGTTACGCGGGCGGAACCTATGGCTACACCTTC.

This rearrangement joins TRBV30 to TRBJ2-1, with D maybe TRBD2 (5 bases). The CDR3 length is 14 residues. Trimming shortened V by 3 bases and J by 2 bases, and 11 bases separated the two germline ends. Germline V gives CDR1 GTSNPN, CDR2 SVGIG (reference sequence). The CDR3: CAWRRGLTYNEQFF. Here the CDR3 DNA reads TGTGCCTGGAGGAGAGGGCTTACCTACAATGAGCAGTTCTTC. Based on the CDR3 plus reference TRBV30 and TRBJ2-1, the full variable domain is SQTIHQWPATLVQPVGSPLSLECTVEGTSNPNLYWYRQAAGRGLQLLFYSVGIGQISSEVPQNLSASRPQDRQFILSSKKLLLSDSGFYLCAWRRGLTYNEQFFGPGTRLTVL.